Listed below are T cell receptor beta chains from one sample, sequenced in a study of blood T cell repertoires in COVID-19. Profiled with immunoSEQ multiplex PCR; TCRdb holds only in-frame clones, not every one. The sample shows approximately 300,000 clones, about four fifths of them seen only once. Material: peripheral blood. The receptors come from a woman aged 50 to 65 with acute or convalescent COVID-19. Both conserved end residues are part of each CDR3. Fields, in order: clone size, J gene, D gene, CDR3 length, V gene, CDR3 protein, CDR3 DNA. D genes are given only for firm matches. A clone size is listed for some rows: how often the clone was seen (once, few, many), or a class if it is expanded.

>NA|TRBJ1-6|NA|17|TRBV7-5
CARSFQSPGLTNSPLHF
TGTGCCAGAAGCTTCCAATCCCCCGGACTCACAAATTCACCCCTCCACTTT
>NA|TRBJ1-1|TRBD1|12|TRBV7-9
CASKTGATEAFF
TGTGCCAGCAAAACAGGGGCCACTGAAGCTTTCTTT
>NA|TRBJ1-3|NA|15|TRBV5-8
CASITGLGVGNTIYF
TGTGCCAGCATCACCGGCCTGGGAGTCGGAAACACCATATATTTT
>NA|TRBJ1-5|TRBD1|14|TRBV7-6
CASSPDRGGQPQHF
TGTGCCAGCAGCCCAGACAGGGGGGGCCAGCCCCAGCATTTT
>NA|TRBJ2-2|NA|13|TRBV7-2
CASSSISTGELFF
TGTGCCAGCAGCTCGATCAGCACCGGGGAGCTGTTTTTT
>NA|TRBJ1-5|NA|16|TRBV6-1
CASSEKWQADNQPQHF
TGTGCCAGCAGTGAGAAGTGGCAGGCTGACAATCAGCCCCAGCATTTT
>few|TRBJ2-2|TRBD1|14|TRBV5-1
CASNRDRETGELFF
TGCGCCAGCAACCGGGACAGGGAAACCGGGGAGCTGTTTTTT
>NA|TRBJ2-7|NA|15|TRBV7-3
CASSLNAGSSGEQYF
TGTGCCAGCAGCTTAAACGCGGGAAGCTCGGGCGAGCAGTACTTC
>NA|TRBJ2-3|NA|12|TRBV2
CASSLSTDTQYF
TGTGCCAGCAGCCTCAGCACAGATACGCAGTATTTT
>NA|TRBJ1-4|TRBD1|17|TRBV27
CASSTYRTGTGAEKLFF
TGTGCCAGCAGTACTTATAGGACCGGGACAGGGGCTGAAAAACTGTTTTTT
>NA|TRBJ2-7|NA|14|TRBV9
CASSVGGSDYEQYF
TGTGCCAGCAGCGTAGGAGGAAGCGACTACGAGCAGTACTTC